This T cell receptor beta chain was observed in a study of T cell repertoires in cytomegalovirus infection. Background on the study: Indications of both CMV infection and matching HLA type were provided by public TCR beta signatures.

Study results and caveats: Summed frequency of public TCR beta families distinguished CMV carriers with the relevant HLA. Dominating the ex vivo response were TCR beta clonotypes that were CMV-specific and HLA-C-restricted.

Points on this clonotype: Its specificity is not known.

Each CDR3 protein is one row after TCRdb ran MiXCR on the reads. The data contain nearly 650,000 distinct CDR3 sequences, less than 25% of them singletons. The sequenced sample consisted of CD8+ T cells from PBMCs. The sequence was collected from a human donor in good health (CMV status not recorded). Some clones in this sample may be carry-over from other donors' samples.

Here the CDR3 DNA reads TGCAGCGGGGGCGGACAGTATGGCTACACCTTC. Amino acids: CSGGGQYGYTF. The chain combines TRBV29-1 with TRBJ1-2; D is possibly TRBD1 (6 bases). V gave up 7 bases and J gave up 5 bases, with 11 bases separating them. This CDR3 is built from 11 residues. Germline V gene data show CDR1 as SQVTM and CDR2 as ANQGSEA. Based on the CDR3 plus reference TRBV29-1 and TRBJ1-2, the full variable domain is SAVISQKPSRDICQRGTSLTIQCQVDSQVTMMFWYRQQPGQSLTLIATANQGSEATYESGFVIDKFPISRPNLTFSTLTVSNMSPEDSSIYLCSGGGQYGYTFGSGTRLTVV.